The rows below give T cell receptor beta chains drawn from one sample of a study of blood T cell repertoires in COVID-19. Sequencing used immunoSEQ multiplex PCR; TCRdb keeps in-frame clones, though not all of them. The repertoire has around 250,000 clones, approximately 82% of them found once; the top ten carry 5.7%. The sample consisted of peripheral blood. These receptors originate from an elderly man with acute or convalescent COVID-19. The CDR3 runs from the conserved cysteine through the conserved F or W. The D gene is left open where the match is weak. Size tells how often a clone was seen (once, few, many) or the class of an expanded clone, and some rows leave it out.

CDR3aa: CASSQDSGQARQPQHF; CDR3nt: TGCGCCAGCAGCCAAGACTCAGGGCAAGCACGGCAGCCCCAGCATTTT; abundance: .; j_gene: TRBJ1-5; d_gene: .; v_gene: TRBV4-1
CDR3aa: CASSPGQRLSGNTIYF; CDR3nt: TGTGCCAGCAGCCCCGGACAGCGCCTCTCTGGAAACACCATATATTTT; abundance: .; j_gene: TRBJ1-3; d_gene: .; v_gene: TRBV7-2
CDR3aa: CASSPGGGRETQYF; CDR3nt: TGTGCCAGCTCACCAGGGGGAGGTCGGGAGACCCAGTACTTC; abundance: few; j_gene: TRBJ2-5; d_gene: .; v_gene: TRBV18
CDR3aa: CASSLAYVPWEEQFF; CDR3nt: TGTGCCAGCAGCTTGGCGTACGTTCCGTGGGAGGAGCAGTTCTTC; abundance: .; j_gene: TRBJ2-1; d_gene: .; v_gene: TRBV7-2
CDR3aa: CSVSGSAGTGTDTQYF; CDR3nt: TGCAGCGTTTCGGGTTCAGCCGGGACAGGCACAGATACGCAGTATTTT; abundance: once; j_gene: TRBJ2-3; d_gene: TRBD1; v_gene: TRBV29-1
CDR3aa: CAISEWDRAGTGELFF; CDR3nt: TGTGCCATCAGTGAGTGGGACAGGGCGGGCACCGGGGAGCTGTTTTTT; abundance: .; j_gene: TRBJ2-2; d_gene: TRBD1; v_gene: TRBV10-3
CDR3aa: CASSLLAKQGQGAPNEQFF; CDR3nt: TGTGCCAGCAGTTTATTAGCAAAGCAGGGACAGGGGGCTCCCAATGAGCAGTTCTTC; abundance: .; j_gene: TRBJ2-1; d_gene: TRBD1; v_gene: TRBV27
CDR3aa: CASSQDRDQPQHF; CDR3nt: TGTGCCAGCAGCCAAGATCGCGATCAGCCCCAGCATTTT; abundance: .; j_gene: TRBJ1-5; d_gene: .; v_gene: TRBV3-1/TRBV3-2
CDR3aa: CASSSSGGLETQYF; CDR3nt: TGTGCCAGCAGCTCCTCCGGGGGATTAGAGACCCAGTACTTC; abundance: .; j_gene: TRBJ2-5; d_gene: .; v_gene: TRBV7-9
CDR3aa: CSASSNGGDSYNEQFF; CDR3nt: TGCAGTGCCAGTTCCAACGGGGGGGATTCCTACAATGAGCAGTTCTTC; abundance: .; j_gene: TRBJ2-1; d_gene: TRBD2; v_gene: TRBV20-1
CDR3aa: CASSVEPGRSGEQYF; CDR3nt: TGTGCCAGCAGCGTAGAGCCAGGGAGGTCGGGAGAGCAGTACTTC; abundance: .; j_gene: TRBJ2-7; d_gene: .; v_gene: TRBV9
CDR3aa: CASSPDWPNYNEQFF; CDR3nt: TGTGCCAGCAGTCCCGATTGGCCCAACTACAATGAGCAGTTCTTC; abundance: .; j_gene: TRBJ2-1; d_gene: .; v_gene: TRBV6-6
CDR3aa: CASSQDRLLGGEQFF; CDR3nt: TGCGCCAGCAGCCAAGATCGCCTACTAGGAGGGGAGCAGTTCTTC; abundance: .; j_gene: TRBJ2-1; d_gene: .; v_gene: TRBV4-1
CDR3aa: CASSFSGTWGALHF; CDR3nt: TGTGCCAGCAGTTTTTCGGGGACCTGGGGGGCCCTCCACTTT; abundance: .; j_gene: TRBJ1-6; d_gene: .; v_gene: TRBV28
CDR3aa: CASARGDTTYEQYF; CDR3nt: TGTGCCAGCGCCCGTGGGGACACCACCTACGAGCAGTACTTC; abundance: .; j_gene: TRBJ2-7; d_gene: .; v_gene: TRBV27
CDR3aa: CASSLLAGNYNEQFF; CDR3nt: TGCGCCAGCAGCCTTCTAGCGGGGAACTACAATGAGCAGTTCTTC; abundance: .; j_gene: TRBJ2-1; d_gene: TRBD2; v_gene: TRBV5-1
CDR3aa: CASSIALPGGPVGETQYF; CDR3nt: TGTGCCAGTAGTATAGCCCTCCCGGGAGGGCCGGTAGGGGAGACCCAGTACTTC; abundance: .; j_gene: TRBJ2-5; d_gene: TRBD2; v_gene: TRBV19
CDR3aa: CASSRGQVENTIYF; CDR3nt: TGCGCCAGCAGCCGGGGACAGGTGGAAAACACCATATATTTT; abundance: .; j_gene: TRBJ1-3; d_gene: TRBD1; v_gene: TRBV5-1
CDR3aa: CASSLGGAGGPYNEQFF; CDR3nt: TGTGCCAGCAGCTTGGGAGGGGCGGGGGGACCATACAATGAGCAGTTCTTC; abundance: .; j_gene: TRBJ2-1; d_gene: TRBD2; v_gene: TRBV5-4
CDR3aa: CASSGEGGRHNYGYTF; CDR3nt: TGTGCCAGCAGTGGAGAAGGGGGTCGGCATAACTATGGCTACACCTTC; abundance: .; j_gene: TRBJ1-2; d_gene: .; v_gene: TRBV6-1
CDR3aa: CASSPRGYEQFF; CDR3nt: TGTGCCAGCAGCCCTAGGGGGTATGAGCAGTTCTTC; abundance: .; j_gene: TRBJ2-1; d_gene: .; v_gene: TRBV7-8
CDR3aa: CASSLQGPTNEKLFF; CDR3nt: TGTGCCAGCAGCCTTCAGGGTCCCACTAATGAAAAACTGTTTTTT; abundance: .; j_gene: TRBJ1-4; d_gene: .; v_gene: TRBV5-4
CDR3aa: CASRPGPSGRQETQYF; CDR3nt: TGTGCCAGCAGACCGGGTCCTAGCGGGAGGCAAGAGACCCAGTACTTC; abundance: .; j_gene: TRBJ2-5; d_gene: TRBD2; v_gene: TRBV3-1/TRBV3-2
CDR3aa: CASRLAGGNGEQFF; CDR3nt: TGTGCCAGCAGACTAGCGGGGGGGAACGGTGAGCAGTTCTTC; abundance: .; j_gene: TRBJ2-1; d_gene: TRBD2; v_gene: TRBV6-5
CDR3aa: CATSETTTSRYNEQFF; CDR3nt: TGTGCCACCAGTGAAACCACAACGTCAAGATACAATGAGCAGTTCTTC; abundance: .; j_gene: TRBJ2-1; d_gene: .; v_gene: TRBV24-1
CDR3aa: CASSHRPSGGADEQYF; CDR3nt: TGTGCCAGCAGCCACCGTCCTAGCGGGGGGGCCGACGAGCAGTACTTC; abundance: few; j_gene: TRBJ2-7; d_gene: TRBD2; v_gene: TRBV4-2
CDR3aa: CASSGASGMTDTQYF; CDR3nt: TGTGCCAGCTCAGGTGCTAGCGGGATGACAGATACGCAGTATTTT; abundance: .; j_gene: TRBJ2-3; d_gene: TRBD2; v_gene: TRBV18
CDR3aa: CSVEIPPGQGVLTTNEKLFF; CDR3nt: TGCAGCGTCGAAATACCCCCGGGACAGGGGGTCTTGACGACTAATGAAAAACTGTTTTTT; abundance: few; j_gene: TRBJ1-4; d_gene: TRBD1; v_gene: TRBV29-1
CDR3aa: CASSSIISVVADTQYF; CDR3nt: TGTGCCAGCAGTTCCATCATATCGGTTGTGGCAGATACGCAGTATTTT; abundance: .; j_gene: TRBJ2-3; d_gene: .; v_gene: TRBV6-2/TRBV6-3
CDR3aa: CASRNSGGAGTEAFF; CDR3nt: TGTGCCAGCAGGAACTCAGGGGGCGCGGGTACTGAAGCTTTCTTT; abundance: few; j_gene: TRBJ1-1; d_gene: TRBD1; v_gene: TRBV6-5
CDR3aa: CASERSGQRYSYEQYF; CDR3nt: TGTGCCAGCGAAAGATCGGGACAGCGCTACTCCTACGAGCAGTACTTC; abundance: .; j_gene: TRBJ2-7; d_gene: TRBD1; v_gene: TRBV28
CDR3aa: CATTARDRGTYEQYF; CDR3nt: TGTGCCACAACTGCCCGGGACAGGGGAACCTACGAGCAGTACTTC; abundance: .; j_gene: TRBJ2-7; d_gene: TRBD1; v_gene: TRBV2
CDR3aa: CASSWASGKVNNEQFF; CDR3nt: TGTGCCAGCAGTTGGGCTAGCGGGAAGGTAAACAATGAGCAGTTCTTC; abundance: .; j_gene: TRBJ2-1; d_gene: TRBD2; v_gene: TRBV28
CDR3aa: CASSESSSGANVLTF; CDR3nt: TGTGCCAGCAGTGAATCGTCCTCTGGGGCCAACGTCCTGACTTTC; abundance: .; j_gene: TRBJ2-6; d_gene: .; v_gene: TRBV6-1
CDR3aa: CASSPDRLETQYF; CDR3nt: TGCGCCAGCAGCCCCGACAGGTTGGAGACCCAGTACTTC; abundance: once; j_gene: TRBJ2-5; d_gene: .; v_gene: TRBV5-1
CDR3aa: CASSLLAGGLGDTQYF; CDR3nt: TGTGCCAGCAGCCTACTAGCGGGAGGGTTAGGGGATACGCAGTATTTT; abundance: .; j_gene: TRBJ2-3; d_gene: TRBD2; v_gene: TRBV3-1/TRBV3-2
CDR3aa: CASTWGRIMNTEAFF; CDR3nt: TGTGCCAGCACCTGGGGGCGGATAATGAACACTGAAGCTTTCTTT; abundance: .; j_gene: TRBJ1-1; d_gene: .; v_gene: TRBV28
CDR3aa: CASSPRGGDSNQPQHF; CDR3nt: TGTGCCAGCTCACCTAGGGGGGGGGATAGCAATCAGCCCCAGCATTTT; abundance: .; j_gene: TRBJ1-5; d_gene: .; v_gene: TRBV18
CDR3aa: CASSATGSEEKLFF; CDR3nt: TGCGCCAGCAGCGCGACAGGGAGTGAGGAAAAACTGTTTTTT; abundance: .; j_gene: TRBJ1-4; d_gene: TRBD1; v_gene: TRBV5-1
CDR3aa: CASSAGQGGAEAFF; CDR3nt: TGCGCCAGCAGCGCGGGACAGGGGGGAGCTGAAGCTTTCTTT; abundance: .; j_gene: TRBJ1-1; d_gene: TRBD1; v_gene: TRBV5-1
CDR3aa: CAISDPSGLSGANVLTF; CDR3nt: TGTGCCATCAGTGACCCTAGCGGGCTCTCTGGGGCCAACGTCCTGACTTTC; abundance: .; j_gene: TRBJ2-6; d_gene: TRBD2; v_gene: TRBV10-3
CDR3aa: CASTLGETSAADTQYF; CDR3nt: TGTGCCAGCACCCTGGGGGAGACTAGCGCGGCAGATACGCAGTATTTT; abundance: .; j_gene: TRBJ2-3; d_gene: TRBD2; v_gene: TRBV28